The sequence of this T cell receptor (beta chain) was determined in a study of identical twins' blood T cells. In the study overall: About 6 alpha and about 6 beta libraries together yielded some 50 million reads.

MiXCR, run by TCRdb on the 5' RACE reads, gives a single entry per CDR3 protein. The data contain fewer than 450,000 distinct CDR3 sequences, over 25% of them singletons. Study findings and constraints: Twin similarity might stem from environmental factors, not only genetics.

In its sample, this clonotype was seen many times. What it binds is not known. In germline, CDR1 is SGHAT, CDR2 FQNNGV. The CDR3 sequence is 18 residues long. V lost 5 bases, J lost 4 bases, and 14 bases stayed unmatched. The TCR originated in a woman aged 18 to 55 in good health. This chain links TRBV11-2 with TRBJ1-2; TRBD1 matches 12 bases. Sequenced input: PBMCs. In DNA, the CDR3 is TGTGCCAGCAGCATCTCCCCCGGGACAGGGGGCAGTGGCTATGGCTACACCTTC. Translation: CASSISPGTGGSGYGYTF.